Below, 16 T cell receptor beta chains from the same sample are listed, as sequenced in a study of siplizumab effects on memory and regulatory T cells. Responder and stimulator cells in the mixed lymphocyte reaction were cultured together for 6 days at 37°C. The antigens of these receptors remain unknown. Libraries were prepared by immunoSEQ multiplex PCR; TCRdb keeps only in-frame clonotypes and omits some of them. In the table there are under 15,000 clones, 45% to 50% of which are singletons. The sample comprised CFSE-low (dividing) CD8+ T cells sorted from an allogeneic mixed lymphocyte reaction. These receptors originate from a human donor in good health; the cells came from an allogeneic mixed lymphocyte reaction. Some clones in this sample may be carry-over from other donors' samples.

CDR3 sequence reads: CASSPPDSDYEQYF. CDR3 sequence (DNA): TGTGCCAGCAGCCCCCCAGACAGTGACTACGAGCAGTACTTC. V usage is TRBV7-9 and J usage is TRBJ2-7; D is possibly TRBD1 (5 bases). CDR3 length: 14 residues. The V gene's germline CDR1 is SEHNR and CDR2 FQNEAQ (reference sequence). V lost 5 bases and J lost 3, with 14 bases in between. The variable domain in full, with the rest retrieved from reference TRBV7-9 and TRBJ2-7, is DTGVSQNPRHKITKRGQNVTFRCDPISEHNRLYWYRQTLGQGPEFLTYFQNEAQLEKSRLLSDRFSAERPKGSFSTLEIQRTEQGDSAMYLCASSPPDSDYEQYFGPGTRLTVT.

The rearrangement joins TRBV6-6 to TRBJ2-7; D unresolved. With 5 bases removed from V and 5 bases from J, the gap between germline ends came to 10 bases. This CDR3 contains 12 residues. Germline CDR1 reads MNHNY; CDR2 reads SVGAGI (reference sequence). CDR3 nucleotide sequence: TGTGCCAGCAGTAACCGATTAAACGAGCAGTACTTC. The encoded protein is CASSNRLNEQYF.

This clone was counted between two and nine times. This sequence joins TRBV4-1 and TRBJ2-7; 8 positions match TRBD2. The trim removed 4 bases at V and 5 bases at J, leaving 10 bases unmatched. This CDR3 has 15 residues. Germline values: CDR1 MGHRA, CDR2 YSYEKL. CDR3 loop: CASSPMSGSRDEQYF. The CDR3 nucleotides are TGCGCCAGCAGCCCCATGAGCGGGAGTCGGGACGAGCAGTACTTC.

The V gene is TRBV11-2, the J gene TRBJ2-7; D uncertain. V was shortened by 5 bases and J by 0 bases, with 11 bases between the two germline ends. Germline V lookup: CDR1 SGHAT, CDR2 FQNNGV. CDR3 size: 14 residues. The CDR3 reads CASSPSLGSYEQYF. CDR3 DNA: TGTGCCAGCAGCCCCTCCCTCGGCTCCTACGAGCAGTACTTC.

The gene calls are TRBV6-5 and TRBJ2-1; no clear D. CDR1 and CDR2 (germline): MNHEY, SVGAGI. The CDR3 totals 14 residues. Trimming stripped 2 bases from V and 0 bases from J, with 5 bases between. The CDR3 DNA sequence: TGTGCCAGCAGTTACCTAGGCTCCTACAATGAGCAGTTCTTC. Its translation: CASSYLGSYNEQFF.

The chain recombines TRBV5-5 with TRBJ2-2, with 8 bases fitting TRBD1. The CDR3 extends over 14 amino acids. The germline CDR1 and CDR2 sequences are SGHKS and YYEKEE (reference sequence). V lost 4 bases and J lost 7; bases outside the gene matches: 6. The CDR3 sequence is CASSLRGLGGELFF. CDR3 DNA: TGTGCCAGCAGCCTCAGGGGGCTCGGCGGGGAGCTGTTTTTT.

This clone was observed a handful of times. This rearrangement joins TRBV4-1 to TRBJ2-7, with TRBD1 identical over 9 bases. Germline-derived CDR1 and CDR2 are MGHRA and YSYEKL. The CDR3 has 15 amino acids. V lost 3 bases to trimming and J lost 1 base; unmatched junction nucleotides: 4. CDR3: CASSQGQGPSYEQYF. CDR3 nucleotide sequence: TGCGCCAGCAGCCAGGGACAGGGACCTTCCTACGAGCAGTACTTC.

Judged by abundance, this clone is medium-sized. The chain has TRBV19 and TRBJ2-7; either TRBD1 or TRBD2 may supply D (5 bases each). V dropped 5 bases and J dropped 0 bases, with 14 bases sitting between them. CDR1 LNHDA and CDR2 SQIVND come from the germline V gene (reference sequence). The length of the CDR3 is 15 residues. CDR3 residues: CASSPSTAASYEQYF. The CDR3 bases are TGTGCCAGTAGTCCCTCGACAGCGGCCTCCTACGAGCAGTACTTC.

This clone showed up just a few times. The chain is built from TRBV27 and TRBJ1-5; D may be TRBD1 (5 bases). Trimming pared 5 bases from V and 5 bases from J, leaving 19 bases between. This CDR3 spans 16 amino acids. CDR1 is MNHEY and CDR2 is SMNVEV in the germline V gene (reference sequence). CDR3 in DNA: TGTGCCAGCAGTCCCTGGGATATTGGGACCCATCAGCCCCAGCATTTT. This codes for CASSPWDIGTHQPQHF.

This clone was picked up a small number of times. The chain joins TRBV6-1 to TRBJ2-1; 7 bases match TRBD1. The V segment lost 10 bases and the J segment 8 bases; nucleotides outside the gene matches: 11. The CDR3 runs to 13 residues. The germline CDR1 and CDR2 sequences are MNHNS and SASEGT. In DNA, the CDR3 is TGTGCCACCCCGAAGGGGGCGTTGGATGAGCAGTTCTTC. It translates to CATPKGALDEQFF.

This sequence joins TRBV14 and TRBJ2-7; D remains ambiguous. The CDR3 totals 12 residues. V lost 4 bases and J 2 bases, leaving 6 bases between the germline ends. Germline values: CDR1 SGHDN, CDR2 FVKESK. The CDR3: CASSLATYEQYF. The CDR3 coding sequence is TGTGCCAGCAGCCTCGCAACCTACGAGCAGTACTTC.

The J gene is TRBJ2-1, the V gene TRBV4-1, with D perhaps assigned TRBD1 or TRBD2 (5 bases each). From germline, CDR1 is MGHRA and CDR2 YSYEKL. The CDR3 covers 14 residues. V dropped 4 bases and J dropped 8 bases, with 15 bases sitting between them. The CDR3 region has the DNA TGCGCCAGCAGCCCAAGAACCGGGACCTATGAGCAGTTCTTC. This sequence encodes CASSPRTGTYEQFF.

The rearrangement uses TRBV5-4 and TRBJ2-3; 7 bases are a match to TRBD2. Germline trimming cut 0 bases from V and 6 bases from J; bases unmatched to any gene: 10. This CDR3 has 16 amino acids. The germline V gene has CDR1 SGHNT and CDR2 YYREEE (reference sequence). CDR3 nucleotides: TGTGCCAGCAGCTTGGAACCAGCGGGGTTGGTGGATACGCAGTATTTT. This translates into CASSLEPAGLVDTQYF. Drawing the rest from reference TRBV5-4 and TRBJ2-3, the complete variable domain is ETGVTQSPTHLIKTRGQQVTLRCSSQSGHNTVSWYQQALGQGPQFIFQYYREEENGRGNFPPRFSGLQFPNYSSELNVNALELDDSALYLCASSLEPAGLVDTQYFGPGTRLTVL.

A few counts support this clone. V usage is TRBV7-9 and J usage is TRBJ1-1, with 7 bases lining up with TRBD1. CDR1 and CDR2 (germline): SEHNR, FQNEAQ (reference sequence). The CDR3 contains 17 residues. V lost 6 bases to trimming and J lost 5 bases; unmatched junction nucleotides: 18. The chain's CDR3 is CASRDPPTGQRGTEAFF. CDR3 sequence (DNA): TGTGCCAGCAGGGACCCCCCGACAGGGCAGAGAGGAACTGAAGCTTTCTTT.

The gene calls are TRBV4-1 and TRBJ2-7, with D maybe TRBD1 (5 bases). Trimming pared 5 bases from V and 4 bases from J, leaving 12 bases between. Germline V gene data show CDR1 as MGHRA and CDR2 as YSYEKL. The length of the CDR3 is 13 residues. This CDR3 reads CASSFGQMYEQYF. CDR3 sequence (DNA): TGCGCCAGCAGCTTCGGACAAATGTACGAGCAGTACTTC.

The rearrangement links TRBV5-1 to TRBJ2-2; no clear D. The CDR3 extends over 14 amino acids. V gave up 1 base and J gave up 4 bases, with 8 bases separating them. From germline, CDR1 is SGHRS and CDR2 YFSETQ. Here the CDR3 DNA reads TGCGCCAGCAGCTTGAGGCAGATCACCGGGGAGCTGTTTTTT. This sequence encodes CASSLRQITGELFF.